Presented here are 5 T cell receptor beta chains from one specimen sequenced in a study of cytomegalovirus exposure and HLA in healthy donors. Use of 60 Vbeta and 13 Jbeta primers characterized the PCR. The data were produced by immunoSEQ multiplex PCR, yet TCRdb's version contains in-frame clones alone and is incomplete. The sample has 100,000 to 150,000 clones, roughly 81% seen once; the top ten hold 0.9% to 1.2%. Sequenced material: PBMCs. Every receptor here comes from a woman in her twenties or thirties in good health and CMV-seronegative.

The chain combines TRBV5-1 with TRBJ2-7; D is unclear. Between the trimmed V and J ends, which lost 5 bases and 2 bases, there was a span of 14 bases. This CDR3 is built from 14 residues. Germline CDR1 is SGHRS and CDR2 is YFSETQ. CDR3 in amino acids: CASRESAITYEQYF. CDR3 DNA: TGCGCCAGCAGAGAGAGCGCCATCACCTACGAGCAGTACTTC.

This clone has a single count. The genes are TRBV5-1 and TRBJ2-1; 11 nucleotides align to TRBD2. The CDR3 contains 16 residues. CDR1 and CDR2 (germline): SGHRS, YFSETQ. V was clipped by 0 bases and J by 13 bases; unmatched bases: 12. CDR3 protein: CASSLEGTLAGGRQFF. The CDR3 DNA reads as TGCGCCAGCAGCTTGGAAGGTACCTTAGCGGGAGGGCGTCAGTTCTTC.

This rearrangement joins TRBV2 to TRBJ2-7, with D possibly being TRBD1 (6 bases). The V and J ends lost 7 bases and 3 bases respectively, with 13 bases between them. Per the germline V gene, CDR1 is SNHLY and CDR2 is FYNNEI. The CDR3 has 13 amino acids. Here the CDR3 reads CASNPGAGYEQYF. CDR3 DNA: TGTGCCAGCAACCCAGGGGCCGGCTACGAGCAGTACTTC. The full variable domain, in which reference TRBV2 and TRBJ2-7 provide the parts outside the CDR3, is EPEVTQTPSHQVTQMGQEVILRCVPISNHLYFYWYRQILGQKVEFLVSFYNNEISEKSEIFDDQFSVERPDGSNFTLKIRSTKLEDSAMYFCASNPGAGYEQYFGPGTRLTVT.

The chain combines TRBV10-3 with TRBJ2-1; maybe TRBD1 (6 bases). This CDR3 spans 14 amino acids. The ends were cut back, 10 bases at V and 4 bases at J, with 17 bases in the middle. The germline V gene encodes CDR1 ENHRY and CDR2 SYGVKD. The CDR3 nucleotides are TGTGCCACCGGGCGACAGGAGCCTTACAATGAGCAGTTCTTC. Amino acids: CATGRQEPYNEQFF.

V and J are TRBV6-1 and TRBJ2-4; weak D call: TRBD2 (5 bases). This CDR3 region has 16 residues. V was clipped by 2 bases and J by 0 bases, with 11 bases between them. The germline V gene has CDR1 MNHNS and CDR2 SASEGT. For the CDR3, the DNA is TGTGCCAGCAGTGAATGGACTCCCCTAGCCAAAAACATTCAGTACTTC. Translating gives CASSEWTPLAKNIQYF.